Listed here are 21 T cell receptor beta chains from one sample, sequenced in a study of blood T cell repertoires in COVID-19. This table comes from immunoSEQ multiplex PCR, and its TCRdb copy is limited to in-frame clones, with some not included. The sample lists roughly 200,000 clones; 85% to 90% were seen once. The specimen sequenced was peripheral blood. These receptors originate from a man aged 55 to 69 who had recovered from COVID-19.

DNA of the CDR3: TGTGCCAGCTCCCCGGACAGGGGCATTAGGAATTCACCCCTCCACTTT. As protein: CASSPDRGIRNSPLHF. The V and J genes are TRBV18 and TRBJ1-6; 9 bases line up with TRBD1. CDR1 and CDR2 from the germline V gene are KGHSH and LQKENI. Trimming at V came to 6 bases and at J to 7 bases, leaving 10 bases not matched to a gene. The CDR3 totals 16 residues.

The chain joins TRBV5-1 to TRBJ2-3; 8 bases map to TRBD2. The length of the CDR3 is 15 residues. Germline CDR1 reads SGHRS; CDR2 reads YFSETQ. V shed 0 bases, J shed 6 bases, and the junction held 6 bases outside the gene matches. CDR3: CASSLVGLAKDTQYF. DNA of the CDR3: TGCGCCAGCAGCTTGGTAGGACTAGCTAAGGATACGCAGTATTTT.

The chain has TRBV7-9 and TRBJ1-2; D gene unclear. The CDR3 has 15 amino acids. V lost 5 bases and J lost 8, with 21 bases in between. Germline V gene data show CDR1 as SEHNR and CDR2 as FQNEAQ (reference sequence). The CDR3 sequence is CASSVMPRVLEGYTF. Written as DNA, the CDR3 is TGTGCCAGCAGCGTCATGCCCCGGGTTTTGGAGGGCTACACCTTC.

The V call is TRBV27, the J call TRBJ1-6; 8 bases agree with TRBD1. The V gene's germline CDR1 is MNHEY and CDR2 SMNVEV (reference sequence). The CDR3 is 15 amino acids. The V segment lost 4 bases and the J segment 8 bases; nucleotides outside the gene matches: 7. The CDR3 spells CASSSPTGVDSPLHF. CDR3 nucleotides: TGTGCCAGCAGTTCACCGACAGGGGTGGATTCACCCCTCCACTTT.

V is TRBV9 and J is TRBJ1-3, with D possibly being TRBD1 (6 bases). CDR1 is SGDLS and CDR2 is YYNGEE in the germline V gene. Trimming removed 4 bases at V and 4 bases at J, with 15 bases between. The CDR3 covers 15 residues. The CDR3 region has the DNA TGTGCCAGCAGCCCTCCCGGGACACTCGGAAACACCATATATTTT. This translates into CASSPPGTLGNTIYF.

The V call is TRBV19, the J call TRBJ1-2, with TRBD1 as a possible D gene (6 bases). The CDR3 loop spans 13 amino acids. Trimming left V 4 bases short and J 3 bases short, with 9 bases between. Germline values: CDR1 LNHDA, CDR2 SQIVND (reference sequence). DNA for the CDR3: TGTGCCAGTAGTACACAGGGTCACTATGGCTACACCTTC. It translates to CASSTQGHYGYTF.

The chain employs TRBV24-1 and TRBJ2-3; 8 bases agree with TRBD1. Per the germline V gene, CDR1 is KGHDR and CDR2 is SFDVKD. V lost 3 bases, J lost 0 bases, and 1 base stayed unmatched. The CDR3 consists of 15 residues. CDR3 region: CATSDGTGSTDTQYF. As DNA, the CDR3 is TGTGCCACCAGTGATGGGACAGGTAGCACAGATACGCAGTATTTT.

The chain has TRBV20-1 and TRBJ2-2; TRBD1 aligns across 11 bases. Unmatched junction bases numbered 5, after V lost 5 bases and J lost 6 bases. The CDR3 sequence is 14 residues long. Germline V gene data show CDR1 as DFQATT and CDR2 as SNEGSKA (reference sequence). The CDR3 loop is CSARGQGAAGELFF. CDR3 DNA: TGCAGTGCTCGTGGACAGGGGGCTGCCGGGGAGCTGTTTTTT.

The chain carries TRBV10-3 and TRBJ1-2; D is uncertain. CDR3 size: 14 residues. CDR1 ENHRY and CDR2 SYGVKD come from the germline V gene. Between the trimmed V and J ends, which lost 4 bases and 10 bases, there was a span of 19 bases. CDR3 sequence (DNA): TGTGCCATCAGTGGGGCACGAGAGACGAGGGACTACACCTTC. Its translation is CAISGARETRDYTF.

The chain uses TRBV11-2 and TRBJ2-7, with 8 nucleotides matching TRBD1. The CDR3 covers 13 residues. Germline V gene lookup returns CDR1 SGHAT and CDR2 FQNNGV. Trimming took 4 bases from V and 7 from J; bases not matched to a gene: 6. The CDR3 DNA follows: TGTGCCAGCAGCTCCGACAGGGGAGGAGAGCAGTACTTC. Translated: CASSSDRGGEQYF.

As DNA, the CDR3 is TGTGCCAGCAGTGCACCGGGACAGGGAATGGGGAACACTGAAGCTTTCTTT. Translating gives CASSAPGQGMGNTEAFF. The V and J genes are TRBV6-2 or TRBV6-3 and TRBJ1-1, with 9 bases fitting TRBD1. This CDR3 comprises 17 residues. Germline V gene sequence: CDR1 MNHEY, CDR2 SVGEGT. V gave up 5 bases and J gave up 1 base; unmatched junction bases: 11.

J is TRBJ2-5 and V is TRBV9, with 8 bases that match TRBD1. Per germline, CDR1 SGDLS and CDR2 YYNGEE. The CDR3 runs 15 residues. Trimming at V came to 0 bases and at J to 5 bases, leaving 6 bases not matched to a gene. The CDR3 loop is CASSVGGRGQETQYF. CDR3 DNA sequence: TGTGCCAGCAGCGTAGGTGGCAGGGGGCAGGAGACCCAGTACTTC.

The chain recombines TRBV9 with TRBJ2-2; perhaps TRBD2 as D (6 bases). V lost 3 bases to trimming and J lost 4 bases, with 13 bases between them. Germline CDR1 SGDLS, CDR2 YYNGEE. This CDR3 is 15 amino acids long. CDR3: CASSGRLGGTGELFF. CDR3 DNA sequence: TGTGCCAGCAGCGGTCGACTAGGCGGCACCGGGGAGCTGTTTTTT.

The rearrangement uses TRBV6-6 and TRBJ2-7; TRBD1 agrees at 10 bases. J lost 2 bases, V lost 2 bases, and 3 bases had no gene match. CDR1 and CDR2 from the germline V gene are MNHNY and SVGAGI (reference sequence). There are 15 residues in the CDR3. The CDR3 nucleotides read TGTGCCAGCAGTTACAGGACAGGGGGTGCCTACGAGCAGTACTTC. Protein sequence: CASSYRTGGAYEQYF.

V gene TRBV30 combines with J gene TRBJ2-3; D is possibly TRBD1 (6 bases). This CDR3 region has 16 residues. Germline V CDR1 and CDR2: GTSNPN, SVGIG (reference sequence). V lost 2 bases, J lost 0 bases, and 15 bases lay in between. In DNA, the CDR3 is TGTGCCTGGAGTAGTGGGGGCCCCACTAGCACAGATACGCAGTATTTT. Its translation: CAWSSGGPTSTDTQYF.

CDR3 bases: TGTGCCAGCAGCCCGGACAGCTATGGCTACACCTTC. This gives the protein CASSPDSYGYTF. This chain uses TRBV7-2 with TRBJ1-2, with D maybe TRBD1 (6 bases). CDR1 and CDR2 (germline): SGHTA, FQGNSA. V was clipped by 5 bases and J by 4 bases, with 8 bases between them. There are 12 residues in the CDR3. The complete variable domain, with remaining parts taken from reference TRBV7-2 and TRBJ1-2, reads GAGVSQSPSNKVTEKGKDVELRCDPISGHTALYWYRQSLGQGLEFLIYFQGNSAPDKSGLPSDRFSAERTGGSVSTLTIQRTQQEDSAVYLCASSPDSYGYTFGSGTRLTVV.

The J gene is TRBJ1-4, the V gene TRBV5-1; the D is unclear. V was pared by 0 bases and J by 2 bases, with 14 bases between. Germline CDR1 SGHRS, CDR2 YFSETQ. This CDR3 is built from 17 residues. CDR3 in DNA: TGCGCCAGCAGCTTGGGAGGCGCCGGCAGCACTAATGAAAAACTGTTTTTT. Translating it yields CASSLGGAGSTNEKLFF.

In regard to this clone: The sample holds other DNA sequences that translate to the same CDR3. V usage is TRBV19 and J usage is TRBJ2-5; D may be TRBD1 (5 bases). Trimming took off 3 bases at V and 1 base at J, with 9 bases between the two ends. Germline V lookup: CDR1 LNHDA, CDR2 SQIVND (reference sequence). The CDR3 has 14 residues. The CDR3 DNA sequence: TGTGCCAGTAGTATCTCAGGGTTCCAAGAGACCCAGTACTTC. It codes for CASSISGFQETQYF.

Concerning this clone: Other DNA sequences of this sample code for an identical CDR3. This sequence joins TRBV5-1 and TRBJ2-1; TRBD1 agrees at 7 bases. Germline V CDR1 and CDR2: SGHRS, YFSETQ. The V and J ends lost 0 bases and 0 bases, in that order; junction bases with no gene match: 3. This CDR3 contains 16 residues. The CDR3, as DNA: TGCGCCAGCAGCTTGGGAGGGGGCCTCTCCTACAATGAGCAGTTCTTC. This sequence encodes CASSLGGGLSYNEQFF.

The chain carries TRBV5-6 and TRBJ1-5, with D perhaps TRBD1 (5 bases). The CDR3 runs to 15 residues. Looked up from germline, CDR1 is SGHDT and CDR2 is YYEEEE. Trimming cost V 0 bases and J 7 bases, with 14 bases left between them. CDR3 region: CASSLAPGMVQPQHF. CDR3 nucleotide sequence: TGTGCCAGCAGCTTGGCCCCAGGGATGGTACAGCCCCAGCATTTT. Variable domain in full (rest from reference TRBV5-6 and TRBJ1-5): DAGVTQSPTHLIKTRGQQVTLRCSPKSGHDTVSWYQQALGQGPQFIFQYYEEEERQRGNFPDRFSGHQFPNYSSELNVNALLLGDSALYLCASSLAPGMVQPQHFGDGTRLSIL.

The V and J genes are TRBV5-1 and TRBJ2-2, with 8 bases matching TRBD1. Germline assignment: CDR1 SGHRS and CDR2 YFSETQ. The CDR3 loop spans 15 amino acids. V gave up 4 bases and J gave up 4 bases; unmatched junction bases: 6. CDR3 coding DNA: TGCGCCAGCAGCCCCGGGACAGGAGTCACCGGGGAGCTGTTTTTT. It codes for CASSPGTGVTGELFF.